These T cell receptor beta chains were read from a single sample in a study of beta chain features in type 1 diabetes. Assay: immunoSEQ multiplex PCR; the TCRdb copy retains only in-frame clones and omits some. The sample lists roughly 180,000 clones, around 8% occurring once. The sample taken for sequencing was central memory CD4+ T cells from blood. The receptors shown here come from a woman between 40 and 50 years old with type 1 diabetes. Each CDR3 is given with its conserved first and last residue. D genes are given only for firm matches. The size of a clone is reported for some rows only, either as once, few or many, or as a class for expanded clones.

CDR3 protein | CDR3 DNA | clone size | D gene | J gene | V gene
CSAATGGLNQPQHF | TGCAGCGCCGCGACAGGGGGCCTCAATCAGCCCCAGCATTTT | . | TRBD1 | TRBJ1-5 | TRBV29-1
CSVEASDGETQYF | TGCAGCGTTGAAGCATCCGATGGCGAGACCCAGTACTTC | . | . | TRBJ2-5 | TRBV29-1
CASSSGGINNEQFF | TGTGCCAGCAGTTCAGGGGGCATTAACAATGAGCAGTTCTTC | few | TRBD1 | TRBJ2-1 | TRBV28
CASSLDSRDNEQFF | TGTGCCAGCAGCTTGGACAGTAGGGACAATGAGCAGTTCTTC | few | . | TRBJ2-1 | TRBV11-3
CASSHSGTEQFF | TGTGCCAGCAGTCATAGCGGAACCGAGCAGTTCTTC | once | . | TRBJ2-1 | TRBV6-6
CASSRTGYGYTF | TGTGCCAGCAGCAGGACAGGCTATGGCTACACCTTC | few | TRBD1 | TRBJ1-2 | TRBV7-9
CASSLRGWGNEQFF | TGTGCCAGCAGTTTGAGGGGGTGGGGCAATGAGCAGTTCTTC | many | . | TRBJ2-1 | TRBV27
CASRETGSSYNEQFF | TGTGCCAGCAGAGAGACAGGGTCGAGCTACAATGAGCAGTTCTTC | . | TRBD1 | TRBJ2-1 | TRBV6-6
CASSPDYEGDEQFF | TGTGCCAGCAGCCCCGACTACGAGGGTGATGAGCAGTTCTTC | . | . | TRBJ2-1 | TRBV6-5
CASSVRGMGGETQYF | TGTGCCAGCAGCGTACGAGGGATGGGGGGAGAGACCCAGTACTTC | few | . | TRBJ2-5 | TRBV9
CASRLAGGPDTQYF | TGTGCCAGTCGACTAGCGGGAGGGCCTGATACGCAGTATTTT | . | TRBD2 | TRBJ2-3 | TRBV6-1
CASSADRVNEKLFF | TGTGCCAGCAGCGCGGACAGGGTGAATGAAAAACTGTTTTTT | few | TRBD1 | TRBJ1-4 | TRBV9
CASSRDSGTVEQYF | TGTGCCAGCTCCCGGGACTCCGGAACGGTTGAGCAGTACTTC | . | . | TRBJ2-7 | TRBV18
CASSLGLAGGDDEQYF | TGTGCCAGCAGCTTAGGACTAGCGGGGGGGGACGACGAGCAGTACTTC | . | TRBD2 | TRBJ2-7 | TRBV7-8
CASSLGQGEQFF | TGTGCCAGCAGCTTAGGACAGGGTGAGCAGTTCTTC | few | TRBD1 | TRBJ2-1 | TRBV11-2
CASSLLVGGTTDTQYF | TGTGCCAGCAGCTTACTTGTGGGAGGGACCACAGATACGCAGTATTTT | . | TRBD2 | TRBJ2-3 | TRBV7-6
CASSPGGGSSYEQYF | TGTGCCAGCAGCCCAGGGGGTGGGAGCTCCTACGAGCAGTACTTC | few | TRBD1 | TRBJ2-7 | TRBV5-4
CASSLGQAETQYF | TGTGCCAGCAGCTTGGGGCAGGCAGAGACCCAGTACTTC | many | . | TRBJ2-5 | TRBV5-6
CAISVSFGQGETEAFF | TGTGCCATCAGTGTGTCTTTCGGACAGGGGGAAACTGAAGCTTTCTTT | . | TRBD1 | TRBJ1-1 | TRBV10-3
CASSLDGGYRPQHF | TGTGCCAGCAGCTTAGATGGGGGGTACCGGCCCCAGCATTTT | . | . | TRBJ1-5 | TRBV11-2
CASSPGGYIQYF | TGTGCCAGCAGCCCAGGGGGATACATTCAGTACTTC | few | TRBD1 | TRBJ2-4 | TRBV11-2
CASTNLAGHSEQFF | TGTGCCAGCACCAACCTAGCGGGTCACAGTGAGCAGTTCTTC | few | TRBD2 | TRBJ2-1 | TRBV7-9
CASSGDRKNQPQHF | TGTGCCAGCAGCGGGGACAGGAAAAATCAGCCCCAGCATTTT | . | TRBD1 | TRBJ1-5 | TRBV2
CASSVAGSTEAFF | TGTGCCAGCAGCGTAGCGGGGTCCACTGAAGCTTTCTTT | . | . | TRBJ1-1 | TRBV9
CASSLETGGDSPLHF | TGCGCCAGCAGCCTAGAGACAGGGGGCGATTCACCCCTCCACTTT | . | TRBD1 | TRBJ1-6 | TRBV5-1